The TCR beta chain under discussion was sequenced for a study of shared clonotypes between healthy human individuals. The donor population consisted of healthy HIV-negative adults with no recent acute infections or vaccinations. Profiling relied on immunoSEQ multiplex PCR, and the TCRdb table lists in-frame clones only, not all of them. Here the sample spans 2 million to 2.5 million clones, nearly 97% being singletons. Germline CDR1 is SGHRS and CDR2 is YFSETQ. The CDR3 totals 13 residues. J lost 6 bases, V lost 4 bases, and 4 bases had no gene match. Notes on this clone: Its specificity is not known.

General study points: Shared clonotypes: 4.5% to 5% naive CD4, about 3.3% naive CD8, under 2.5% memory CD4, about 0.4% memory CD8.

This chain links TRBV5-1 with TRBJ2-7; 10 nucleotides agree with TRBD2. Sequencing input: naive CD4+ T cells sorted from blood. Subset in this sample: CD45RA+ positively selected. This TCR was recovered from a man younger than 35 in good health. The CDR3 bases are TGCGCCAGCAGCACCCTAGCGGGAGTCGAGCAGTACTTC. This translates into CASSTLAGVEQYF.